Shown below are 21 T cell receptor beta chains from a single sample sequenced in a study of blood T cell repertoires in COVID-19. The method was immunoSEQ multiplex PCR; TCRdb's version includes in-frame clones alone and lacks a portion of them. This repertoire shows under 250,000 clones, approximately 80% found once; its top ten account for 5.1%. What was sequenced was peripheral blood. These receptor sequences come from a woman in her sixties or seventies who had recovered from COVID-19.

The chain combines TRBV6-5 with TRBJ2-5; maybe TRBD2 (6 bases). Trimming stripped 8 bases from V and 2 bases from J, with 12 bases between. The CDR3 is 13 amino acids. Germline CDR1 is MNHEY and CDR2 is SVGAGI. The CDR3 sequence: CASGRDFQETQYF. For the CDR3, the DNA is TGTGCCAGCGGCCGGGACTTTCAAGAGACCCAGTACTTC.

The rearrangement uses TRBV10-3 and TRBJ2-3; 15 positions agree with TRBD2. Looked up from germline, CDR1 is ENHRY and CDR2 is SYGVKD. This CDR3 region has 15 residues. V lost 8 bases to trimming and J lost 4 bases; unmatched junction nucleotides: 4. Written as DNA, the CDR3 is TGTGCCATCGGGACTAGCGGGGGGAGCGCAGATACGCAGTATTTT. It specifies CAIGTSGGSADTQYF.

This chain joins TRBV2 and TRBJ1-2; TRBD1 might be the D (5 bases). CDR3 length equals 15 residues. Trimming shortened V by 8 bases and J by 3 bases, and 19 bases separated the two germline ends. Germline V gives CDR1 SNHLY, CDR2 FYNNEI. The CDR3 loop reads CASPDLGGGDYGYTF. CDR3 bases: TGTGCCAGCCCCGATTTGGGGGGAGGCGACTATGGCTACACCTTC.

CDR3 amino acids: CASSPFRVGGQGVTYEQYF. The DNA for the CDR3 is TGTGCCAGCTCACCTTTCCGTGTTGGCGGACAGGGCGTCACCTACGAGCAGTACTTC. The chain carries TRBV18 and TRBJ2-7; TRBD1 matches 8 bases. The CDR3 totals 19 residues. The V gene's germline CDR1 is KGHSH and CDR2 LQKENI. J lost 2 bases, V lost 3 bases, and 18 bases had no gene match.

V usage is TRBV3-1 (or the pseudogene TRBV3-2) and J usage is TRBJ2-7; TRBD1 aligns across 8 bases. The CDR3 is 17 residues long. The germline V gene encodes CDR1 LGHDT and CDR2 YNNKEL (reference sequence). V dropped 2 bases and J dropped 5; count of bases not matched to a gene: 14. The CDR3 protein is CASSQLYPGGAKDEQYF. As DNA, the CDR3 is TGTGCCAGCAGCCAACTGTATCCAGGGGGCGCGAAAGACGAGCAGTACTTC.

The gene calls are TRBV7-3 and TRBJ2-2; D unresolved. CDR1 SGHTA and CDR2 FQGTGA come from the germline V gene. V dropped 4 bases and J dropped 5 bases, with 5 bases sitting between them. The CDR3 is 12 residues long. CDR3 coding DNA: TGTGCCAGCAGCTCCATGACCGGGGAGCTGTTTTTT. Translation gives CASSSMTGELFF.

The V and J genes are TRBV11-2 and TRBJ1-5, with 7 positions matching TRBD1. The CDR3 extends over 17 amino acids. V dropped 5 bases and J dropped 0; count of bases not matched to a gene: 10. Germline V lookup: CDR1 SGHAT, CDR2 FQNNGV. The CDR3 coding sequence is TGTGCCAGCAGCCGGAGGCAGGGGGTCTTTAGCAATCAGCCCCAGCATTTT. Translation: CASSRRQGVFSNQPQHF.

The gene calls are TRBV30 and TRBJ2-7; 12 bases line up with TRBD1. Germline loops: CDR1 GTSNPN, CDR2 SVGIG (reference sequence). This CDR3 spans 15 amino acids. Trimming removed 5 bases from V and 3 bases from J; junction bases left unmatched: 8. The chain's CDR3 is CAWESGTGGFYEQYF. The CDR3 DNA sequence: TGTGCCTGGGAATCGGGGACAGGGGGCTTCTACGAGCAGTACTTC. Variable domain in full (rest from reference TRBV30 and TRBJ2-7): SQTIHQWPATLVQPVGSPLSLECTVEGTSNPNLYWYRQAAGRGLQLLFYSVGIGQISSEVPQNLSASRPQDRQFILSSKKLLLSDSGFYLCAWESGTGGFYEQYFGPGTRLTVT.

This clone was found a few times. The rearrangement links TRBV12-3 or TRBV12-4 to TRBJ1-1; D call uncertain. The CDR3 consists of 13 residues. V lost 5 bases and J 3 bases, leaving 10 bases between the germline ends. The CDR3 spells CASSRRADTEAFF. The CDR3 bases are TGTGCCAGCAGTAGGAGGGCGGACACTGAAGCTTTCTTT.

The J gene is TRBJ1-3, the V gene TRBV18; D is ambiguous. Germline CDR1 and CDR2: KGHSH and LQKENI. The V end was cut by 2 bases, the J end by 2 bases, with 10 bases between. The CDR3 spans 15 residues. In nucleotides, the CDR3 is TGTGCCAGCTCACCAGTCAATAGCGCTGGAAACACCATATATTTT. Encoded protein: CASSPVNSAGNTIYF.

The V call is TRBV3-1 (or the pseudogene TRBV3-2), the J call TRBJ2-1; 11 bases align to TRBD2. Trimming took 4 bases from V and 4 from J; bases not matched to a gene: 3. The CDR3 has 15 amino acids. Germline V gene lookup returns CDR1 LGHDT and CDR2 YNNKEL (reference sequence). CDR3 nucleotide sequence: TGTGCCAGCAGCCTTCTAGCGGGGGGTTACAATGAGCAGTTCTTC. This translates into CASSLLAGGYNEQFF.

V and J are TRBV5-1 and TRBJ1-6; tentatively, D is TRBD1 (5 bases). This CDR3 has 16 residues. V gave up 0 bases and J gave up 9 bases, with 16 bases separating them. CDR1 and CDR2 (germline): SGHRS, YFSETQ. The CDR3 DNA reads as TGCGCCAGCAGCTTGGGACAGACAATTAGTGGTTCACCCCTCCACTTT. Its protein is CASSLGQTISGSPLHF.

This sequence joins TRBV29-1 and TRBJ1-2; maybe TRBD1 (6 bases). Trimming took off 5 bases at V and 7 bases at J, with 17 bases between the two ends. The CDR3 covers 13 residues. Germline CDR1 SQVTM, CDR2 ANQGSEA. CDR3 sequence (DNA): TGCAGCGTTCTCTCCGGGGGGGCACGTGGCTACACCTTC. Translating gives CSVLSGGARGYTF.

The gene calls are TRBV7-9 and TRBJ1-1; TRBD1 is a possible D gene (5 bases). Germline V gene data show CDR1 as SEHNR and CDR2 as FQNEAQ (reference sequence). Trimming stripped 5 bases from V and 8 bases from J, with 24 bases between. The CDR3 runs to 16 residues. The CDR3 bases are TGTGCCAGCAGCACCGAGGCGGGGGTCGCATTAAAAGAAGCTTTCTTT. Protein sequence: CASSTEAGVALKEAFF.

The DNA for the CDR3 is TGCAGTGCTGGACAGTCCTACGAGCAGTACTTC. It translates to CSAGQSYEQYF. V is TRBV20-1 and J is TRBJ2-7; D might be TRBD1 (6 bases). Trimming took 5 bases from V and 1 from J, leaving 6 bases between them. CDR3 length equals 11 residues. Per the germline V gene, CDR1 is DFQATT and CDR2 is SNEGSKA (reference sequence).

The gene calls are TRBV2 and TRBJ2-3, with D possibly being TRBD1 (5 bases). Germline CDR1 SNHLY, CDR2 FYNNEI. This CDR3 comprises 16 residues. V lost 6 bases, J lost 2 bases, and 18 bases lay in between. The CDR3 loop reads CASRNPGNAFTDTQYF. CDR3 in DNA: TGTGCCAGCAGGAACCCAGGGAATGCTTTCACAGATACGCAGTATTTT.

This rearrangement joins TRBV5-1 to TRBJ2-3, with TRBD1 matching over 7 bases. CDR3 length: 15 amino acids. Trimming removed 0 bases from V and 5 bases from J; junction bases left unmatched: 6. Germline lookup yields CDR1 SGHRS and CDR2 YFSETQ. The CDR3 DNA sequence: TGCGCCAGCAGCTTGGGACAGGGTGGCGGAGATACGCAGTATTTT. Translated, it gives CASSLGQGGGDTQYF.

This clone was detected once. V and J are TRBV20-1 and TRBJ2-5; D not certain. Germline lookup yields CDR1 DFQATT and CDR2 SNEGSKA (reference sequence). V was trimmed by 3 bases and J by 4 bases, leaving 6 bases between them. The CDR3 length is 11 residues. DNA for the CDR3: TGCAGTGCTAGGCCGGGAGAGACCCAGTACTTC. It is translated as CSARPGETQYF.

This chain uses TRBV18 with TRBJ2-2, with 7 bases matching TRBD1. The CDR3 totals 16 residues. Trimming at V came to 0 bases and at J to 4 bases, leaving 5 bases not matched to a gene. Germline V gene sequence: CDR1 KGHSH, CDR2 LQKENI. The CDR3 reads CASSPPIQGVTGELFF. The CDR3 DNA follows: TGTGCCAGCTCACCACCGATCCAGGGGGTCACCGGGGAGCTGTTTTTT.

This rearrangement joins TRBV14 to TRBJ2-3, with D possibly being TRBD2 (6 bases). The CDR3 spans 15 residues. V lost 5 bases to trimming and J lost 4 bases, with 16 bases between them. CDR1 is SGHDN, CDR2 FVKESK, per germline. CDR3 sequence (DNA): TGTGCCAGCAGCTTCTGGGGGGTATCGGCAGATACGCAGTATTTT. Its translation: CASSFWGVSADTQYF.

The chain carries TRBV19 and TRBJ2-7; D is unresolved. CDR3 length equals 11 residues. Trimming removed 5 bases from V and 3 bases from J, with 5 bases in between. In germline, CDR1 is LNHDA, CDR2 SQIVND (reference sequence). The CDR3 coding sequence is TGTGCCAGTAGTCACAACTACGAGCAGTACTTC. Encoded protein: CASSHNYEQYF.